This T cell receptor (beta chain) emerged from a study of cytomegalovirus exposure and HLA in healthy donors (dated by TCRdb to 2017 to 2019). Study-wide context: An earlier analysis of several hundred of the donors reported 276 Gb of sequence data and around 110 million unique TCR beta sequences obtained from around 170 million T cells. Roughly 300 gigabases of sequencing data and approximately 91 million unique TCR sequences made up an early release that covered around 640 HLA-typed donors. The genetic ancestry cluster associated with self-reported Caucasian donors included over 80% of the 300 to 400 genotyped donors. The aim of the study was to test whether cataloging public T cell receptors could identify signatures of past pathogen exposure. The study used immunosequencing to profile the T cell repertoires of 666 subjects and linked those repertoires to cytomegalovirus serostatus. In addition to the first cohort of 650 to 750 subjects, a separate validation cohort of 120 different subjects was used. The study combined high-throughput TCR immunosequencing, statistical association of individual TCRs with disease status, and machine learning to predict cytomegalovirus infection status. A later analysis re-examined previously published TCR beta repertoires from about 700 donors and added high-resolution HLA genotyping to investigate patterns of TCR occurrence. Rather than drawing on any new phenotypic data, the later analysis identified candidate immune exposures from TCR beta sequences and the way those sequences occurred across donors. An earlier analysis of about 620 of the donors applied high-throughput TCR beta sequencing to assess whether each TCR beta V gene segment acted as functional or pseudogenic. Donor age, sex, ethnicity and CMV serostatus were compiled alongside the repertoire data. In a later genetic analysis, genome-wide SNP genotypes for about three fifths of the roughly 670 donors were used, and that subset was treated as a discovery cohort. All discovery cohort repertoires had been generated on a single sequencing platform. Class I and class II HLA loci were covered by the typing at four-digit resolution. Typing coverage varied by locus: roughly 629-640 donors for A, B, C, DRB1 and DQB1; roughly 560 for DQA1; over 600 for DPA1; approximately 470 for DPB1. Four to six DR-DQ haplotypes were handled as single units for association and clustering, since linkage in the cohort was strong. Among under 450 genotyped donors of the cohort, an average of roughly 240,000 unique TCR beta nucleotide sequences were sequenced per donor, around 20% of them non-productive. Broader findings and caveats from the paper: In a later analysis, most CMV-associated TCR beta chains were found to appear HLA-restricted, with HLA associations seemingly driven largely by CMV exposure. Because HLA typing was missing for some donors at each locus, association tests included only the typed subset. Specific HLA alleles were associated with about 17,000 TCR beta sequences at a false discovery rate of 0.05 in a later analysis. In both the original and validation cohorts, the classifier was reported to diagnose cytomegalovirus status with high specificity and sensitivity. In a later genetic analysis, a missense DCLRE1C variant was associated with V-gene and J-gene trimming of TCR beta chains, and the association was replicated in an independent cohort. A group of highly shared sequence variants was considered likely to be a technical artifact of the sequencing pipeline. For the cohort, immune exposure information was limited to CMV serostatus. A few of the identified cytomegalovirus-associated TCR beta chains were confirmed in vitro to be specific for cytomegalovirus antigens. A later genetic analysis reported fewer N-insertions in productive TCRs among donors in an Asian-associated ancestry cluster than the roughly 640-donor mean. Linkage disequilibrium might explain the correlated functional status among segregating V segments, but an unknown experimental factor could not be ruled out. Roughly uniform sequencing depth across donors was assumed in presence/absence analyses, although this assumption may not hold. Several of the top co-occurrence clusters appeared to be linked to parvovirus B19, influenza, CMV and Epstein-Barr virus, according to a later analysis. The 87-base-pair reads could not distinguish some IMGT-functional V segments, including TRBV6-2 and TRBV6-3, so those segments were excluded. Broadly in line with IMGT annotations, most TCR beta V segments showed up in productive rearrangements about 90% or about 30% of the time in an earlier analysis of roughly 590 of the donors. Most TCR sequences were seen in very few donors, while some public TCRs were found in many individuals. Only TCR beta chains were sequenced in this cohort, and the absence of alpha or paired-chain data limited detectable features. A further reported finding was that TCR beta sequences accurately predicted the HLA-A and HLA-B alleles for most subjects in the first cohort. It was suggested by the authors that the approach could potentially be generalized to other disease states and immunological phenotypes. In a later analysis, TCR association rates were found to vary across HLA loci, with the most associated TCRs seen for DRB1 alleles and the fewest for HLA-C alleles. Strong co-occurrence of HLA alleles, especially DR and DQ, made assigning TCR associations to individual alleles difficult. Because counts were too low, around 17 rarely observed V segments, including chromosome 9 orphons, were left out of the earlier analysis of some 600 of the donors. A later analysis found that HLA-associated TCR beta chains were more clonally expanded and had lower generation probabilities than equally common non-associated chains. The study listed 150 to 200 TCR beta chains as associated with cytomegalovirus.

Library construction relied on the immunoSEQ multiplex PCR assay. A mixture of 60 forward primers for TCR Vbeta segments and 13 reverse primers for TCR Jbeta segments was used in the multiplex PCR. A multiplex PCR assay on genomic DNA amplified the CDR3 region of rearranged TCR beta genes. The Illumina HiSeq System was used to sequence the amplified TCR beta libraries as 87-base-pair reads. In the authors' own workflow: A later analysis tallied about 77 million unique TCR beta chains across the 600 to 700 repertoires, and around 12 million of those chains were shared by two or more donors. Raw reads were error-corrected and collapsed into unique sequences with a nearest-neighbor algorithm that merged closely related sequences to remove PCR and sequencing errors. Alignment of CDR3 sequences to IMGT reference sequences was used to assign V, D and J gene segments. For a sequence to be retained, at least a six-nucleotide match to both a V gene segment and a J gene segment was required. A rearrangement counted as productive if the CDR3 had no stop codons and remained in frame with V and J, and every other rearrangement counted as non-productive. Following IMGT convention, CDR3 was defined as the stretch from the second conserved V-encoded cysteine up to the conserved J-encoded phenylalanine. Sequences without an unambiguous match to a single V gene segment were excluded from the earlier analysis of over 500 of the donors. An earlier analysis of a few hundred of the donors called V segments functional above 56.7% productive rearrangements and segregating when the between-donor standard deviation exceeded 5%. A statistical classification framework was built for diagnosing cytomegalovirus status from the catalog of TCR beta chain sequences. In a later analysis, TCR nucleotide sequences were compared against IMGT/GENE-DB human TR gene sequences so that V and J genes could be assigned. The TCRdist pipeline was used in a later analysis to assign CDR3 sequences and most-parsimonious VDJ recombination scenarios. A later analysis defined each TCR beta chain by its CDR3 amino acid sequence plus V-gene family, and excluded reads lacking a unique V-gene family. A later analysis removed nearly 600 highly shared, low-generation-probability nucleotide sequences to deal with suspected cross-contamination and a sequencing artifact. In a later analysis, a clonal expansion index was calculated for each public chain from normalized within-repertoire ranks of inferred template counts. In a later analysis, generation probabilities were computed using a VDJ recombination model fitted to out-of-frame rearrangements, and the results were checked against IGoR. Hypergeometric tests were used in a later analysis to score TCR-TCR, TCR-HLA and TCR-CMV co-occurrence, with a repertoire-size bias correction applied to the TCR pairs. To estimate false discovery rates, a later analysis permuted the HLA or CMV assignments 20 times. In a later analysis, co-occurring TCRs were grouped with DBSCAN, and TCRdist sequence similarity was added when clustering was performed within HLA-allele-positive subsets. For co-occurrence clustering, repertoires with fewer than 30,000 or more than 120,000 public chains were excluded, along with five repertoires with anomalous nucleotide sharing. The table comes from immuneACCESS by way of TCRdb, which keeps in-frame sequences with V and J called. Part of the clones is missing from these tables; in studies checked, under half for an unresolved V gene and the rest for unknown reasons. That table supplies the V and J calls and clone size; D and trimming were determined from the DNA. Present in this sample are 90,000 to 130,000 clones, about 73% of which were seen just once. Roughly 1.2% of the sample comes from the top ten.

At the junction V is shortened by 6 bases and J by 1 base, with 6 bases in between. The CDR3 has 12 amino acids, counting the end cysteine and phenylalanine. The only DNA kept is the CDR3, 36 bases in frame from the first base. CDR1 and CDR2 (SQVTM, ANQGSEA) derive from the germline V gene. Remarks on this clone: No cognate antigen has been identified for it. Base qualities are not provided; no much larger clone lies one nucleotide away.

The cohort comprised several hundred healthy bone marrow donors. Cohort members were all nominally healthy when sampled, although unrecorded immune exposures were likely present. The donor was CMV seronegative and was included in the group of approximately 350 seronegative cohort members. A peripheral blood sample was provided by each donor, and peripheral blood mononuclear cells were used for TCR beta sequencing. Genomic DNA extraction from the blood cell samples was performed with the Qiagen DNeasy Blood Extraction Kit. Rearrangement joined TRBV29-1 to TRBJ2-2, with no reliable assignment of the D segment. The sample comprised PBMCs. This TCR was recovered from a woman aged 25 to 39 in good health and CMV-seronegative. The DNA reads TGCAGCGTGACGGGGAACACCGGGGAGCTGTTTTTT. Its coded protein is CSVTGNTGELFF.